The entry below gives a single TCR beta chain sequence along with its context. Its antigen remains unidentified. A much larger clone differs from this one at a single base, so this may be a read error. Sample-barcoded 5' priming and a J-beta primer mix drove a second PCR of roughly 6 to 12 cycles. TCRdb reprocessed the 5' RACE reads with MiXCR, giving one entry per CDR3 protein. The profile shows hundreds of thousands of distinct CDR3 sequences, 52% of them singletons. The CDR3 covers 12 residues. Germline lookup yields CDR1 PRHDT and CDR2 FYEKMQ (reference sequence). V was pared by 0 bases and J by 6 bases, with 3 bases between. The sample belongs to a study of blood T cells in healthy people across ages. In terms of origin and age, donors were healthy Caucasian individuals from Russia aged about 6 to 90. Per sample, no less than 5 micrograms of total RNA were extracted. Study conclusions and caveats: No one knew whether donors had CMV, which possibly confounded expanded clonotype changes. Long-lived donors exceeded aged donors in naive CD4+ cells and diversity.

V is TRBV13 and J is TRBJ1-5; D is undetermined. The receptor was derived from a woman of 80 years or more in good health. The sample was blood. The CDR3 DNA reads TGTGCCAGCAGCTTAGGGGTTCAGCCCCAGCATTTT. Translating gives CASSLGVQPQHF.